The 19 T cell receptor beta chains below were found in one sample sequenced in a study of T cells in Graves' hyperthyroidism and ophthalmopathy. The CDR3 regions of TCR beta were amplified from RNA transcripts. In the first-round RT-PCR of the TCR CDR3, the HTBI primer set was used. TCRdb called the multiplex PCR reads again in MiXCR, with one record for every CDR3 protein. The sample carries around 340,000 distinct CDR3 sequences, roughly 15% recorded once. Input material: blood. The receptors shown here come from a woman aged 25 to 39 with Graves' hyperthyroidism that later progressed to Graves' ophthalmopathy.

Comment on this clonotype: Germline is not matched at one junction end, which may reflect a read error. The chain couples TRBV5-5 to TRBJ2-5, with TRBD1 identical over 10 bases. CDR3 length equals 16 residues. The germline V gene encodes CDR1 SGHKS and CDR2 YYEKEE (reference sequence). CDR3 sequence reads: CASSTGQGSSWETQYF. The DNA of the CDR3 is TGCGCCAGCAGTACGGGACAGGGGAGTTCGTGGGAGACCCAGTACTTC.

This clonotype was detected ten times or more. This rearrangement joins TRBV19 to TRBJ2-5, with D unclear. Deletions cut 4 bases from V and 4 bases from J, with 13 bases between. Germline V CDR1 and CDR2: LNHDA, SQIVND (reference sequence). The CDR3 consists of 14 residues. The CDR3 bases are TGTGCCAGTAGTACTGGCAGCCCCGGAGAGACCCAGTACTTC. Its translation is CASSTGSPGETQYF.

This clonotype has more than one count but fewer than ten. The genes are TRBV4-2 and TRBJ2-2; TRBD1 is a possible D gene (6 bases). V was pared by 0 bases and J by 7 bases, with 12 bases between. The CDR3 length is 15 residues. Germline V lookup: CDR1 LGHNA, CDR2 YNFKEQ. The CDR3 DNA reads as TGTGCCAGCAGCCAAGAGTCAGGGGTCGGCGGGGAGCTGTTTTTT. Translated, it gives CASSQESGVGGELFF.

CDR3 loop: CASSDDRGNTIYF. CDR3 bases: TGTGCCAGCAGCGATGACAGGGGGAACACCATATATTTT. The chain recombines TRBV9 with TRBJ1-3, with 9 bases fitting TRBD1. Germline V CDR1 and CDR2: SGDLS, YYNGEE. This CDR3 is 13 amino acids long. Trimming cost V 3 bases and J 7 bases; bases outside gene matches: 2.

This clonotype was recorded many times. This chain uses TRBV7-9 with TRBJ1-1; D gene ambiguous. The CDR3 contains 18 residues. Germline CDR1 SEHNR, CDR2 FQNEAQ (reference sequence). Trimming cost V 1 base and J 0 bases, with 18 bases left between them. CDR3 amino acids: CASSLVRSREVLNTEAFF. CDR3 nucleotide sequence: TGTGCCAGCAGCTTAGTTCGCAGTCGTGAGGTATTGAACACTGAAGCTTTCTTT.

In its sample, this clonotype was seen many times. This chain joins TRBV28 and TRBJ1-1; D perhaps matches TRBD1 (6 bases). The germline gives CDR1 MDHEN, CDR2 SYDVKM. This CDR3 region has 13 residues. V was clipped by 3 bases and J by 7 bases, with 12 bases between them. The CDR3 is CASSFGTTREAFF. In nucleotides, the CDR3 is TGTGCCAGCAGTTTCGGGACAACCCGTGAAGCTTTCTTT.

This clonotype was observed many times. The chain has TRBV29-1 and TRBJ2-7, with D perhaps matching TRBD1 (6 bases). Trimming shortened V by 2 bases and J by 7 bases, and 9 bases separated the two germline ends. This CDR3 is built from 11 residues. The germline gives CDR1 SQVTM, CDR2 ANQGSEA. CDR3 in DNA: TGCAGCGTTGAATCAGGGGAAGAGCAGTACTTC. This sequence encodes CSVESGEEQYF.

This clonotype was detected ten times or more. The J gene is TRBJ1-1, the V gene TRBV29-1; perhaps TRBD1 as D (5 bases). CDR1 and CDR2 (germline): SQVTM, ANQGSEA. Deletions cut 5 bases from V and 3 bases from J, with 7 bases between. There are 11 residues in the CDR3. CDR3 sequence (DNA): TGCAGCGTTTGGGACGACACTGAAGCTTTCTTT. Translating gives CSVWDDTEAFF.

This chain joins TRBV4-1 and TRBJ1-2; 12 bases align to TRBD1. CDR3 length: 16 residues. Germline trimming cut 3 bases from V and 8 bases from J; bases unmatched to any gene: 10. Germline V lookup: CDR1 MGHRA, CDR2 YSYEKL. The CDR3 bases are TGCGCCAGCAGCCATCTCCCGGGACAGGGGGCTGCCGGCTACACCTTC. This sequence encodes CASSHLPGQGAAGYTF.

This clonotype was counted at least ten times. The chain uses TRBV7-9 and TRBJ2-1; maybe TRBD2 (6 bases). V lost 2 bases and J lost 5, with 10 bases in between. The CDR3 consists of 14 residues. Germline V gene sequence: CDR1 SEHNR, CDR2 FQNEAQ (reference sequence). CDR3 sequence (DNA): TGTGCCAGCAGCTTATCGCCTAGCGACAATGAGCAGTTCTTC. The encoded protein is CASSLSPSDNEQFF.

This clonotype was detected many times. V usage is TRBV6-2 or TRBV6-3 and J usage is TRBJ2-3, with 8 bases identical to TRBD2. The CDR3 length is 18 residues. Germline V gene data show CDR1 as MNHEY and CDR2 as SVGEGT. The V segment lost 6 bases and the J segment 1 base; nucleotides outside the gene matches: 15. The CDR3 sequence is CASSPHPGRVDRTDTQYF. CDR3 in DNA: TGTGCCAGCAGCCCTCACCCCGGGAGGGTGGACCGCACAGATACGCAGTATTTT.

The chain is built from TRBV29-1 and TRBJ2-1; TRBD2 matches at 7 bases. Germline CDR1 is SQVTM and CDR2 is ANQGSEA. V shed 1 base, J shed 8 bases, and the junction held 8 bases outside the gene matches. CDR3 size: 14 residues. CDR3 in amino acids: CSVEGAGVVDEQFF. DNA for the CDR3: TGCAGCGTTGAAGGGGCGGGAGTAGTAGATGAGCAGTTCTTC.

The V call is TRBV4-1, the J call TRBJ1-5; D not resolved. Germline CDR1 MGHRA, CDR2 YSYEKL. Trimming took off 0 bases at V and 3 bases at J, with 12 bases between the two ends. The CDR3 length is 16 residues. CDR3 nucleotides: TGCGCCAGCAGCCAAGATGCGGGAGTATCCAATCAGCCCCAGCATTTT. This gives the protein CASSQDAGVSNQPQHF.

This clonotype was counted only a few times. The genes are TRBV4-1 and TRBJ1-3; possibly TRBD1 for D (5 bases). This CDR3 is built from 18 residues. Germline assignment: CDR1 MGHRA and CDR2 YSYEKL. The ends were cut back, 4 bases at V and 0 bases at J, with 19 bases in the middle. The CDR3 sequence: CASSPAFAGRASGNTIYF. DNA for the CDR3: TGCGCCAGCAGCCCGGCGTTCGCAGGGCGGGCCTCTGGAAACACCATATATTTT.

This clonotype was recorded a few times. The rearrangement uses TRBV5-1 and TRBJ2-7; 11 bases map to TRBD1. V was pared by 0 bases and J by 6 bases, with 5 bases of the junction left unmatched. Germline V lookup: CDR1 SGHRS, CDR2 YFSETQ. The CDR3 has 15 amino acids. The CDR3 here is CASSLGWTGGVEQYF. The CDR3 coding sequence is TGCGCCAGCAGCTTGGGTTGGACAGGGGGCGTCGAGCAGTACTTC.

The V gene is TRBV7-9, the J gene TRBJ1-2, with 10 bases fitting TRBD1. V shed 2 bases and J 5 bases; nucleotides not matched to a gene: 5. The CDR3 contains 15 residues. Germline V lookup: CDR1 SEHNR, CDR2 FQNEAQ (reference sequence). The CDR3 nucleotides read TGTGCCAGCAGCTTATCCAGGACAGGGGGATATGGCTACACCTTC. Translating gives CASSLSRTGGYGYTF.

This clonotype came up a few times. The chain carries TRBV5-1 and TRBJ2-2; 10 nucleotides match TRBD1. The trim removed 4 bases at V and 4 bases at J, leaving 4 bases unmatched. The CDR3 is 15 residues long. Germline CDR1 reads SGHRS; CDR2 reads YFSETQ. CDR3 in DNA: TGCGCCAGCAGCGCCTGGGACAGGGGCACCGGGGAGCTGTTTTTT. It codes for CASSAWDRGTGELFF.

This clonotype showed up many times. CDR3 residues: CASSQEEIDTQYF. The CDR3 nucleotides are TGTGCCAGCAGCCAAGAGGAGATAGATACGCAGTATTTT. The V and J genes are TRBV3-1 and TRBJ2-3; D uncertain. V was pared by 0 bases and J by 5 bases, with 6 bases between. Germline CDR1 is LGHDT and CDR2 is YNNKEL (reference sequence). The CDR3 spans 13 residues.

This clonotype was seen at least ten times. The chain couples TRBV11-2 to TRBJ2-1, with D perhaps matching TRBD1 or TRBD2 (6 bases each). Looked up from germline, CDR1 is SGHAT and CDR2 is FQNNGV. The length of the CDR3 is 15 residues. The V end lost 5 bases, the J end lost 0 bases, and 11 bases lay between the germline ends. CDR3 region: CASSGGLTSYNEQFF. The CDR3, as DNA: TGTGCCAGCAGCGGGGGGCTCACCTCCTACAATGAGCAGTTCTTC.